This is a list of T cell receptor beta chains from one sample in a study of identical twins. TCRdb ran MiXCR on the 5' RACE reads and lists one entry per CDR3 protein. The sample has around 680,000 distinct CDR3 sequences; 8.5% to 9.5% are singletons. The sample also formed part of further work on yellow fever vaccine responses in identical twins.

The specimen was PBMCs. The receptors stem from a woman between 18 and 29 years old in good health. CDR3s include the opening cysteine and the closing phenylalanine or tryptophan. Fields, in order: V gene, J gene, clone size, D gene, CDR3 length, CDR3 DNA, CDR3 protein. A D gene is named only where the DNA matches it firmly. A row's size may be missing; if present it is once, few, many or a size class.

>TRBV28|TRBJ2-7|few|TRBD1|14
TGTGCCAGCAGTCCACTCGGACAGGGCTACGAGCAGTACTTC
CASSPLGQGYEQYF
>TRBV5-1|TRBJ1-1|-|-|16
TGCGCCAGCAGCGTCGGACTCAGGGGCGGGAACACTGAAGCTTTCTTT
CASSVGLRGGNTEAFF
>TRBV11-2|TRBJ2-2|-|-|11
TGTGCCAGCAGCAGCAAGGGGGAGCTGTTTTTT
CASSSKGELFF
>TRBV6-2/TRBV6-3|TRBJ2-1|few|-|11
TGTGCCAGCAGTTATGCGGGGGAGCAGTTCTTC
CASSYAGEQFF
>TRBV20-1|TRBJ2-7|many|-|11
TGCAGCGCTCGGAACTCCTACGAGCAGTACTTC
CSARNSYEQYF
>TRBV4-3|TRBJ2-7|-|-|16
-
CASSQVVRARVDEQYF
>TRBV28|TRBJ1-2|-|TRBD1|14
TGTGCCAGCAGTCCCCAGGACAGGGGACGAGCGGGGACCTTC
CASSPQDRGRAGTF
>TRBV5-1|TRBJ2-3|few|TRBD2|16
TGCGCCAGCGGCACCGGTCTAGCGGTTAGCACAGATACGCAGTATTTT
CASGTGLAVSTDTQYF
>TRBV25-1|TRBJ2-7|-|TRBD2|16
TGTGCCAGCGGGGTAACCGGGACTAGCGGAACCTACGAGCAGTACTTC
CASGVTGTSGTYEQYF
>TRBV6-5|TRBJ2-7|-|-|12
TGTGCCAGCAGCTCCTCTCGGAACGAGCAGTACTTC
CASSSSRNEQYF
>TRBV10-3|TRBJ2-7|few|TRBD2|16
TGTGCCATCAGTGATGCTTCTAGCGGGGGTTCCTACGAGCAGTACTTC
CAISDASSGGSYEQYF
>TRBV29-1|TRBJ2-4|-|-|16
TGCAGCGTTCTTCGGGGGGCGGCCGGGGCCAAAAACATTCAGTACTTC
CSVLRGAAGAKNIQYF
>TRBV4-1|TRBJ1-2|-|-|13
TGCGCCAGCAGAGATGAAAACAATTATCGCTACACCTTC
CASRDENNYRYTF
>TRBV20-1|TRBJ1-2|-|TRBD1|13
TGCAGTGCTAGATTCGGGACAGGCAATGGCTACACCTTC
CSARFGTGNGYTF
>TRBV2|TRBJ2-5|-|TRBD2|17
TGTGCCAGCAGTCCCGGACTAGCGGGGGTACTCCAAGAGACCCAGTACTTC
CASSPGLAGVLQETQYF
>TRBV2|TRBJ2-1|-|-|18
TGTGCCTGCACCCCCTCCGGGGGCGCGGGCCCCCTGGGCAATGAGCAGTTCTTC
CACTPSGGAGPLGNEQFF
>TRBV4-3|TRBJ2-2|many|TRBD1|17
TGCGCCAGCAGCCAAGTCCTCGACAGGGGCATCACCGGGGAGCTGTTTTTT
CASSQVLDRGITGELFF
>TRBV5-1|TRBJ2-4|few|TRBD1|15
TGCGCCAGCAGCCCAATCCGGGACAGCCAAAACATTCAGTACTTC
CASSPIRDSQNIQYF
>TRBV10-3|TRBJ2-2|-|-|12
TGTGCCATAACAGGGAACACCGGGGAGCTGTTTTTT
CAITGNTGELFF
>TRBV11-2|TRBJ1-5|many|-|15
TGTGCCAGCAGCTTAGACGGGATTAGCAATCAGCCCCAGCATTTT
CASSLDGISNQPQHF
>TRBV20-1|TRBJ2-7|-|TRBD1|14
TGCAGTGCTAGACCCTTTACAGGGGGCTACGAGCAGTACTTC
CSARPFTGGYEQYF
>TRBV2|TRBJ2-1|-|TRBD2|14
TGTGCCAGCATGTCGGGAGGGGCCTACAATGAGCAGTTCTTC
CASMSGGAYNEQFF
>TRBV20-1|TRBJ2-5|-|TRBD2|18
TGCTGTGCTATGGGGACTAGCGGGAGGGCCGGAGAGCGAGAGACCCAGTACTTC
CCAMGTSGRAGERETQYF
>TRBV20-1|TRBJ2-5|many|TRBD2|15
TGCAGTGCCCAACTCCTAGCGGGGGGCCAAGAGACCCAGTACTTC
CSAQLLAGGQETQYF
>TRBV12-3/TRBV12-4|TRBJ2-1|few|TRBD2|16
TGTGCCAGCAGCCCTGGTTCTAGCGGGGGAAGGAATGAGCAGTTCTTC
CASSPGSSGGRNEQFF
>TRBV3-1|TRBJ2-2|-|-|11
TGTGCCACCGGTAGCGCCGGGGAGCTGTTTTTT
CATGSAGELFF
>TRBV28|TRBJ2-2|few|-|12
TGTGCCAGCAGGGATCTAACCGGGGAGCTGTTTTTT
CASRDLTGELFF
>TRBV9|TRBJ2-3|few|-|16
TGTGCCAGCAGCGACGGGACCTCTCCTAGCACAGATACGCAGTATTTT
CASSDGTSPSTDTQYF
>TRBV20-1|TRBJ1-1|few|TRBD1|13
TGCAGTGTCCCGGGACAGCAGAACACTGAAGCTTTCTTT
CSVPGQQNTEAFF
>TRBV28|TRBJ2-3|few|TRBD2|17
TGTGCCAGCACCACGACTGTGGGGACTAGCAGCACAGATACGCAGTATTTT
CASTTTVGTSSTDTQYF
>TRBV24-1|TRBJ2-1|-|-|13
TGTGCCACCAGACGGGACGACCTTGTAAAGCAGTTCTTC
CATRRDDLVKQFF
>TRBV7-9|TRBJ2-7|-|-|11
TGTGCCAGCAGCCTCCAGTACGAGCAGTACTTC
CASSLQYEQYF
>TRBV27|TRBJ2-5|-|-|14
TGTGCCAGCAGGAAAGACAGGACCCAAGAGACCCAGTACTTC
CASRKDRTQETQYF
>TRBV7-9|TRBJ2-3|few|TRBD1|15
TGTGCCAGCAGCCTCGGACAGGAGCGCACAGATACGCAGTATTTT
CASSLGQERTDTQYF
>TRBV7-2|TRBJ2-7|-|TRBD1|16
TGTGCCAGCAGCAGCTATGACAGGGGGCCTACCTACGAGCAGTACTTC
CASSSYDRGPTYEQYF
>TRBV11-2|TRBJ2-1|-|TRBD1|18
TGTGCCAGCTCCATGTCCGGGATAGGGGGACAGGGCTACAATGAGCAGTTCTTC
CASSMSGIGGQGYNEQFF
>TRBV2|TRBJ2-2|few|TRBD2|16
TGTGCCAGCACGGGACTAGCGGGAGAGAACACCGGGGAGCTGTTTTTT
CASTGLAGENTGELFF
>TRBV7-7|TRBJ2-5|few|-|13
TGTGCTAGCAGCCCGGGGGTTTATGAGACCCAGTACTTC
CASSPGVYETQYF
>TRBV29-1|TRBJ2-7|-|TRBD1|13
TGCAGCGTTTACCCCGGGACAGGGTATGAGCAGTACTTC
CSVYPGTGYEQYF
>TRBV24-1|TRBJ2-1|many|TRBD1|15
TGTGCCACCAGAAAGACAGGGGGCGTCCACAATGAGCAGTTCTTC
CATRKTGGVHNEQFF